This entry is about one T cell receptor (beta chain). Its antigen is not identified. Rearranged V-D-J TRB sequences were amplified with a mixed TRB-A/B primer pool. One entry per CDR3 protein results from TCRdb running MiXCR on the multiplex PCR reads. The data hold about 12,000 distinct CDR3 sequences, with less than 30% observed a single time. J was trimmed by 8 bases and V by 2 bases; bases with no gene match: 7. From germline, CDR1 is SGHDT and CDR2 YYEEEE. The CDR3 runs to 15 residues. The sample comes from a study of T cell repertoires in aging, cancer and after chemotherapy. Whole-study findings and limits: The repertoire data cannot show anything about immunological memory following chemotherapy. Rebound thymic output was suggested by rising median generation probability during chemotherapy in each cancer cohort. Untreated cancer patients had significantly lower blood TCR diversity than age-matched healthy donors.

The template was genomic DNA from peripheral blood, not RNA. The sample was blood. The TCR was taken from a human donor with a blood cancer. This chain connects TRBV5-6 to TRBJ2-1, with 10 nucleotides matching TRBD1. CDR3 sequence reads: CASSLPAGTGDEQFF. DNA for the CDR3: TGTGCCAGCAGCTTACCAGCCGGGACAGGGGATGAGCAGTTCTTC.